This is a list of T cell receptor beta chains from one sample in a study of cytomegalovirus exposure and HLA in healthy donors. The assay was immunoSEQ multiplex PCR, and TCRdb's table has in-frame clones only and misses some. The data contain around 120,000 clones, roughly 80% of them singletons. The sequenced sample consisted of PBMCs. All receptors come from a woman between 40 and 50 years old in good health and CMV-seropositive. Both conserved end residues are part of each CDR3.

TRBJ2-7	TRBV5-6	CASSKGTGTYEQYF
TRBJ2-2	TRBV5-1	CASSFLAGGTGELFF
TRBJ2-2	TRBV15	CATSRDNINTGELFF
TRBJ1-4	TRBV12-2	CASRLGHF
TRBJ1-1	TRBV7-9	CASSLGGYVNTEAFF
TRBJ2-4	TRBV6-1	CASSERVVAGGNKNIQYF
TRBJ1-1	TRBV27	CASSLWAGSNTEAFF
TRBJ2-5	TRBV5-1	CASSYSGQETQYF
-	TRBV19	CASSIRASGYTYEQYF
TRBJ2-7	TRBV2	CASSGTGIYEQYF
TRBJ2-1	TRBV4-2	CASSQDGAGEGEQFF
TRBJ1-3	TRBV5-1	CASSPQDTFSGNTIYF
TRBJ2-6	TRBV29-1	CSVAAGGSGANVLTF
TRBJ2-7	TRBV21-1	CASSKRGAEDRYEQYF
TRBJ2-7	TRBV2	CASSGGQYEQYF